Sequencing of this TCR beta chain was carried out in a study of OX40 agonist ivuxolimab in advanced cancers. Study-wide context: A diagnosis of hepatocellular carcinoma, melanoma, renal cell or head and neck cancer was present in dose-escalation patients.

V trimming: 6 bases; J trimming: 4 bases; junction bases outside the gene matches: 12. Germline loops: CDR1 MNHEY, CDR2 SMNVEV (reference sequence). The CDR3 covers 16 residues. This clone was counted only a few times. The repertoire was sequenced with immunoSEQ multiplex PCR; TCRdb's copy has only in-frame clones and lacks some. Seen here are 90,000 to 100,000 clones, over 75% observed once, and the top ten hold 3.5% to 4%. This sample comprised CD4+ or CD8+ T cells sorted from blood, obtained in a trial of the OX40 agonist ivuxolimab. V usage is TRBV27 and J usage is TRBJ1-2, with 9 positions matching TRBD1. This TCR came from an adult with an advanced solid tumor such as melanoma, head and neck, liver or kidney cancer. In DNA form, the CDR3 reads TGTGCCAGCAGCGGGACAGGGAATGTAGGGATCTATGGCTACACCTTC. It yields the protein CASSGTGNVGIYGYTF.